This T cell receptor (beta chain) was found in a study of blood T cell repertoires in COVID-19. Study-wide context: Both acute and convalescent COVID-19 samples were obtained from the United States, Italy and Spain.

This CDR3 has 12 amino acids. With 2 bases removed from V and 7 bases from J, the gap between germline ends came to 8 bases. Germline-derived CDR1 and CDR2 are LNHDA and SQIVND (reference sequence). Generated by immunoSEQ multiplex PCR, the TCRdb table keeps only in-frame clones and is missing some. Among about 100,000 clones listed, 90% were seen once. The genes are TRBV19 and TRBJ1-1; D not certain. The TCR originated in a man in his sixties with acute or convalescent COVID-19. Sequencing used peripheral blood. The CDR3 nucleotides read TGTGCCAGTAGTATACCCTTCAGTGAAGCTTTCTTT. Translated, it gives CASSIPFSEAFF.